This T cell receptor (beta chain) was sequenced in a study of cytomegalovirus exposure and HLA in healthy donors (dated by TCRdb to the late 2010s). Looking at the study overall: An earlier analysis of some 550 of the donors reported about 290 Gb of sequence data and roughly 100 million unique TCR beta sequences from some 180 million T cells. Approximately 300 gigabases of sequencing data and 75 million to 85 million unique TCR sequences made up an early release that covered under 750 HLA-typed donors. Of the 398 genotyped donors, 65% to 90% fell in the genetic ancestry cluster associated with self-reported Caucasian donors. The aim of the study was to test whether cataloging public T cell receptors could identify signatures of past pathogen exposure. Using immunosequencing, the study profiled T cell repertoires from fewer than 850 subjects and related those repertoires to cytomegalovirus serostatus. Besides the first cohort of some 670 subjects, a separate validation cohort made up of around 120 different subjects was used. High-throughput TCR immunosequencing, statistical association of individual TCRs with disease status, and machine learning were combined to predict cytomegalovirus infection status. To study patterns of TCR occurrence, a later analysis re-analyzed previously published TCR beta repertoires from hundreds of donors and added high-resolution HLA genotyping. Rather than using new phenotypic data, the later analysis identified candidate immune exposures from TCR beta sequences and from how often those sequences occurred across donors. An earlier analysis of 500 to 650 of the donors applied high-throughput TCR beta sequencing to assess whether each TCR beta V gene segment acted as functional or pseudogenic. Donor age, sex, ethnicity and CMV serostatus were compiled alongside the repertoire data. Genome-wide SNP genotypes for about 65% of the 666 donors were used in a later genetic analysis, which treated that subset as a discovery cohort. Every repertoire in the discovery cohort had been generated on one and the same sequencing platform. Class I and class II HLA loci were covered by the typing at four-digit resolution. Typing coverage differed by locus: A, B, C, DRB1 and DQB1 were typed in about 620-630 donors, DQA1 in 500 to 550, DPA1 in 600 to 610, and DPB1 in about 450. Because of strong linkage in the cohort, roughly five DR-DQ haplotypes were treated as single units for association and clustering. Across around 400 genotyped donors of the cohort, an average of roughly 200,000 unique TCR beta nucleotide sequences per donor were sequenced, and 15% to 20% of those sequences were non-productive. The investigation overall reported the following: It was suggested by the authors that the approach could potentially be generalized to other disease states and immunological phenotypes. A later analysis reported that several top co-occurrence clusters appeared linked to parvovirus B19, influenza, CMV and Epstein-Barr virus. A cluster of highly shared sequence variants was judged likely to be a technical artifact of the sequencing pipeline. When HLA alleles, especially DR and DQ, strongly co-occurred, attributing TCR associations to individual alleles was difficult. Linkage disequilibrium might explain the correlated functional status among segregating V segments, but an unknown experimental factor could not be excluded. The classifier was reported to diagnose cytomegalovirus status with high specificity and sensitivity in both the original and validation cohorts. A later analysis found that HLA-associated TCR beta chains were more clonally expanded and had lower generation probabilities than equally common non-associated chains. The cohort was sequenced for TCR beta chains only, and without alpha or paired-chain data the features that could be detected were limited. The 87-base-pair reads could not distinguish some IMGT-functional V segments, including TRBV6-2 and TRBV6-3, so those segments were excluded. Over 15 rarely observed V segments, including chromosome 9 orphons, were excluded from the earlier analysis of several hundred of the donors because counts were too low. In the study, about 150 TCR beta chains were listed as associated with cytomegalovirus. A further reported finding was that TCR beta sequences accurately predicted the HLA-A and HLA-B alleles for most subjects in the first cohort. In a later genetic analysis, a missense DCLRE1C variant was associated with V-gene and J-gene trimming of TCR beta chains, and the association was replicated in an independent cohort. The presence/absence analyses assumed that sequencing depth was roughly uniform across donors, and that assumption may not be true. According to a later genetic analysis, donors in an Asian-associated ancestry cluster had fewer N-insertions in productive TCRs than the roughly 660-donor mean. Specific HLA alleles were associated with roughly 16,000 TCR beta sequences at a false discovery rate of 0.05 in a later analysis. Broadly in line with IMGT annotations, most TCR beta V segments showed up in productive rearrangements about 87% or about 30% of the time in an earlier analysis of roughly 590 of the donors. Most TCR sequences were seen in very few donors, while some public TCRs were found in many individuals. According to a later analysis, TCR association rates differed among HLA loci, with DRB1 alleles showing the most associated TCRs and HLA-C alleles showing the fewest. Three of the identified cytomegalovirus-associated TCR beta chains were confirmed in vitro to be specific for cytomegalovirus antigens. According to a later analysis, most CMV-associated TCR beta chains appeared to be HLA-restricted, and the HLA associations seemed to be driven largely by CMV exposure. Because some donors lacked HLA typing at each locus, the association tests relied only on the typed subset. Immune exposure information for the cohort was limited to CMV serostatus.

From the germline V gene, CDR1 is LGHNA and CDR2 is YNFKEQ. V loses 1 base of germline sequence and J loses 3 bases, and the interval between the two ends is 13 bases. The CDR3 spans 16 residues, from the cysteine through the phenylalanine. Just CDR3 DNA is preserved here, 48 bases in frame from base 1. Comment on this clone: Its specific antigen is unknown. No base-level quality is on record; no much larger clone is a single base apart.

The cohort was made up of approximately 700 healthy bone marrow donors. All cohort members were sampled while nominally healthy, although unrecorded immune exposures were likely present. The donor tested CMV seropositive and was one of the 289 seropositive cohort members. A peripheral blood sample was provided by each donor, and peripheral blood mononuclear cells were used for TCR beta sequencing. The Qiagen DNeasy Blood Extraction Kit was used to extract genomic DNA from the blood cell samples. Libraries were built with the immunoSEQ multiplex PCR assay. The multiplex PCR relied on a mix of 60 forward primers for TCR Vbeta segments and 13 reverse primers for TCR Jbeta segments. The CDR3 region of rearranged TCR beta genes was amplified from genomic DNA with a multiplex PCR assay. The amplified TCR beta libraries were sequenced on the Illumina HiSeq System as 87-base-pair reads. Concerning the study's data processing: In a later analysis, some 80 million unique TCR beta chains were counted across the roughly 670 repertoires, and roughly 10 million of these chains were shared by at least two donors. Raw reads were error-corrected and collapsed into unique sequences with a nearest-neighbor algorithm that merged closely related sequences to remove PCR and sequencing errors. To assign V, D and J gene segments, CDR3 sequences were aligned to IMGT reference sequences. For a sequence to be retained, a match of at least six nucleotides to both a V gene segment and a J gene segment was required. A rearrangement counted as productive if the CDR3 had no stop codons and remained in frame with V and J, and every other rearrangement counted as non-productive. CDR3 was defined according to IMGT convention as the region running from the second conserved V-encoded cysteine to the conserved J-encoded phenylalanine. The earlier analysis of 450 to 750 of the donors excluded any sequence lacking an unambiguous match to a single V gene segment. An earlier analysis of a few hundred of the donors classified V segments as functional when productive rearrangements were above 56.7% and as segregating when the standard deviation between donors was above 5%. A statistical classification framework was built for diagnosing cytomegalovirus status from the catalog of TCR beta chain sequences. A later analysis assigned V and J genes by comparing TCR nucleotide sequences with IMGT/GENE-DB human TR gene sequences. A later analysis assigned CDR3 sequences and most-parsimonious VDJ recombination scenarios with the TCRdist pipeline. A later analysis defined each TCR beta chain by its CDR3 amino acid sequence plus V-gene family, and excluded reads lacking a unique V-gene family. To address suspected cross-contamination and a sequencing artifact, a later analysis removed roughly 580 highly shared, low-generation-probability nucleotide sequences. A later analysis calculated a clonal expansion index for each public chain from normalized within-repertoire ranks of inferred template counts. In a later analysis, generation probabilities were computed using a VDJ recombination model fitted to out-of-frame rearrangements, and the results were checked against IGoR. In a later analysis, TCR-TCR, TCR-HLA and TCR-CMV co-occurrence was scored with hypergeometric tests, and a repertoire-size bias correction was applied to TCR pairs. To estimate false discovery rates, a later analysis permuted the HLA or CMV assignments 20 times. In a later analysis, co-occurring TCRs were grouped using DBSCAN, with TCRdist sequence similarity added in when clustering inside HLA-allele-positive subsets. Repertoires with fewer than 30,000 or more than 120,000 public chains, plus five repertoires with anomalous nucleotide sharing, were excluded from co-occurrence clustering. Here the immuneACCESS table is served through TCRdb, limited to in-frame sequences with V and J called. Missing clones are a known gap in these copies; in checked studies unresolved V genes cover under half, and the rest lacks a known reason. The V and J calls and clone size are taken from that table; D and trimming were inferred from the DNA. The sample table holds about 160,000 clones, of which more than 65% were seen once. Roughly 1.4% of the sample rests with the top ten.

What was sequenced was PBMCs. The clonotype originates from a man in his forties or fifties in good health and CMV-seropositive. This chain joins TRBV4-2 to TRBJ1-5; TRBD1 is a possible D gene, resting on 5 matching bases. The CDR3 region: CASSQAVGLYNQPQHF. The nucleotide sequence is TGTGCCAGCAGCCAAGCGGTGGGGCTCTACAATCAGCCCCAGCATTTT.